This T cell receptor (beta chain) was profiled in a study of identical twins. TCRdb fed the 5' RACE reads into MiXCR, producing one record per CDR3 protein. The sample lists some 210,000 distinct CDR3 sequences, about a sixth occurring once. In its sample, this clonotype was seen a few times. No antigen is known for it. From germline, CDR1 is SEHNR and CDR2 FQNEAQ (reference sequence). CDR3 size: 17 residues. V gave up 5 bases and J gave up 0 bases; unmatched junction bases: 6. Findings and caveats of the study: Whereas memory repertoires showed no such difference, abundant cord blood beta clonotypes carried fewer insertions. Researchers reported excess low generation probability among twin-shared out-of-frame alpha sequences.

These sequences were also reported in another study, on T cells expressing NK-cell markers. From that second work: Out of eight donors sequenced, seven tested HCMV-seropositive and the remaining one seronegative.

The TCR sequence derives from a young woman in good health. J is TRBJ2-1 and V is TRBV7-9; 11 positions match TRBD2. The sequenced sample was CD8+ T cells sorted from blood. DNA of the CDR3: TGTGCCAGCAGCCAACCGACTAGCGGGGTCTCCTACAATGAGCAGTTCTTC. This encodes CASSQPTSGVSYNEQFF.